The sequence of this T cell receptor (beta chain) was determined in a study of T cell changes during pregnancy in multiple sclerosis. The CDR3 spans 15 residues. Trimming removed 3 bases from V and 5 bases from J; junction bases left unmatched: 0. The germline gives CDR1 MRHNA, CDR2 SNTAGT. Generated by immunoSEQ multiplex PCR, the TCRdb table keeps only in-frame clones and is missing some. The repertoire includes some 31,000 clones, nearly 90% of them detected once, and 6.5% to 7% sits in the top ten. The chain has TRBV6-4 and TRBJ2-1, with 14 nucleotides matching TRBD2. The sample was CD8+ T cells from peripheral blood mononuclear cells, taken in the second trimester of pregnancy. This clonotype was sampled from a female donor with multiple sclerosis, enrolled in a pregnancy study. The CDR3 DNA reads as TGTGCCAGCAGTGAGGGACTAGCGGGAGACAATGAGCAGTTCTTC. Translated: CASSEGLAGDNEQFF.